Sequencing of this T cell receptor (beta chain) was carried out in a study of cytomegalovirus exposure and HLA in healthy donors. The study ran its PCR with 60 Vbeta and 13 Jbeta primers. The method was immunoSEQ multiplex PCR; TCRdb's version includes in-frame clones alone and lacks a portion of them. The sample has approximately 110,000 clones; around 80% are singletons. CDR1 SGHNT and CDR2 YENEEA come from the germline V gene. Trimming cost V 5 bases and J 8 bases; bases outside gene matches: 8. The CDR3 runs to 14 residues. This clone turned up a few times. The source is a man aged 25 to 40 in good health and CMV-seropositive. Sequencing was performed on PBMCs. This chain uses TRBV11-3 with TRBJ2-1; 8 bases map to TRBD2. CDR3 region: CASSVELAADEQFF. In DNA form, the CDR3 reads TGTGCCAGCAGCGTCGAACTAGCGGCGGATGAGCAGTTCTTC.